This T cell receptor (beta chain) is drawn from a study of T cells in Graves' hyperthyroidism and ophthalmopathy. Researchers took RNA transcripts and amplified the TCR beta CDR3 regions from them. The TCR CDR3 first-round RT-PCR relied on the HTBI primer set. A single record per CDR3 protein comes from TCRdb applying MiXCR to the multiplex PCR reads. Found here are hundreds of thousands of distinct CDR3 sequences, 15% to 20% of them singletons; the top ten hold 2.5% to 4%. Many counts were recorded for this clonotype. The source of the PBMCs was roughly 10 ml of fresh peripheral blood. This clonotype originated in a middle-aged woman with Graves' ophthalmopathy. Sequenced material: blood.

CDR3 bases: TGCAGTGCTAGAGACGGCAGGACGGAGACCCAGTACTTC. Translation gives CSARDGRTETQYF. V and J are TRBV20-1 and TRBJ2-5, with D hard to call. CDR1 DFQATT and CDR2 SNEGSKA come from the germline V gene (reference sequence). The CDR3 length is 13 residues. Trimming shortened V by 0 bases and J by 5 bases, and 10 bases separated the two germline ends.